This T cell receptor (beta chain) was captured in a study of cytomegalovirus exposure and HLA in healthy donors. A multiplex PCR was run with 60 Vbeta primers and 13 Jbeta primers. Libraries were prepared by immunoSEQ multiplex PCR; TCRdb keeps only in-frame clonotypes and omits some of them. The data hold 97,000 or so clones, with roughly 85% observed a single time. The ends were cut back, 4 bases at V and 3 bases at J, with 20 bases in the middle. There are 16 residues in the CDR3. CDR1 and CDR2 from the germline V gene are SGDLS and YYNGEE. The chain uses TRBV9 and TRBJ2-7; D might be TRBD1 (6 bases). What was sequenced was PBMCs. The clonotype comes from a middle-aged man in good health and CMV-seronegative. As DNA, the CDR3 is TGTGCCAGCAGCCCAGGGCCAGGGGTCCCAATCTACGAGCAGTACTTC. Protein: CASSPGPGVPIYEQYF.